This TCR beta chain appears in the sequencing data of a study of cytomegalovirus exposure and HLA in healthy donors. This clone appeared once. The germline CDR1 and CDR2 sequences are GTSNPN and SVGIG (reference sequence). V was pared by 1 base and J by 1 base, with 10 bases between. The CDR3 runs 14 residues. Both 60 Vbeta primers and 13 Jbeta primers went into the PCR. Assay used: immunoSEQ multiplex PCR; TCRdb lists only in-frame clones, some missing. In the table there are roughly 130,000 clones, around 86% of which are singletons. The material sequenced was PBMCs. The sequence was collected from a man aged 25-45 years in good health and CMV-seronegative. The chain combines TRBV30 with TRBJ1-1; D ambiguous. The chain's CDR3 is CAWSGQVRNTEAFF. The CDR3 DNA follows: TGTGCCTGGAGTGGCCAGGTAAGGAACACTGAAGCTTTCTTT.